The rows below give T cell receptor beta chains drawn from one sample of a study of blood T cell repertoires in COVID-19. Sequencing used immunoSEQ multiplex PCR; TCRdb keeps in-frame clones, though not all of them. This table holds around 340,000 clones, almost 90% found once. Sequences were obtained from PBMCs or T cells enriched from blood (not recorded which). The source of these receptors is a woman aged 25-40 years who had been exposed to COVID-19. The CDR3 runs from the conserved cysteine through the conserved F or W. Each record gives: D gene, J gene, V gene, clone size, CDR3 protein, CDR3 DNA. The D gene is left open where the match is weak. Some rows have no size entry. The others give once, few or many, or a class for an expanded clone.

>-|TRBJ1-2|TRBV28|-
CAIPGVDYGYTF
TGTGCCATCCCCGGGGTTGACTATGGCTACACCTTC
>-|TRBJ1-5|TRBV19|-
CASSNRGNQPQHF
TGTGCCAGTAGTAACAGGGGCAATCAGCCCCAGCATTTT
>-|TRBJ1-4|TRBV5-1|-
CASSLESATNEKLFF
TGCGCCAGCAGCTTGGAGAGTGCAACTAATGAAAAACTGTTTTTT
>TRBD2|TRBJ2-1|TRBV7-8|-
CASSLVAGGHNEQFF
TGTGCCAGCAGCTTAGTAGCGGGAGGGCACAATGAGCAGTTCTTC
>-|TRBJ1-1|TRBV5-8|-
CASSLRGEGYTEAFF
TGTGCCAGCAGCCTCAGGGGCGAGGGTTACACTGAAGCTTTCTTT
>-|TRBJ1-3|TRBV20-1|-
CSASLGSSSGNTIYF
TGCAGTGCTAGTTTGGGGAGTTCGTCTGGAAACACCATATATTTT
>-|TRBJ1-5|TRBV27|once
CASSAQGYSNQPQHF
TGTGCCAGCAGTGCGCAGGGGTATAGCAATCAGCCCCAGCATTTT
>TRBD2|TRBJ2-5|TRBV14|-
CASSLMRLAGAFGFQETQYF
TGTGCCAGCAGCCTGATGAGACTAGCGGGAGCTTTTGGATTCCAAGAGACCCAGTACTTC
>TRBD2|TRBJ2-5|TRBV15|-
CATSRDRPSSGSQYF
TGTGCCACCAGCAGAGACCGCCCTTCTAGCGGGAGCCAGTACTTC
>-|TRBJ1-1|TRBV13|-
CASSSAQGMNTEAFF
TGTGCCAGCAGCTCCGCCCAGGGAATGAACACTGAAGCTTTCTTT
>TRBD1|TRBJ2-5|TRBV7-6|-
CASSSNRGLVTAQYF
TGTGCCAGCAGCTCCAACAGGGGGCTCGTCACGGCCCAGTACTTC
>TRBD2|TRBJ2-2|TRBV9|-
CASSVEREGTGELFF
TGTGCCAGCAGCGTAGAGCGGGAGGGAACCGGGGAGCTGTTTTTT
>-|TRBJ2-7|TRBV5-6|-
CASSPLAGKGYEQYF
TGTGCCAGCAGCCCCTTGGCGGGGAAGGGCTACGAGCAGTACTTC
>-|TRBJ2-5|TRBV5-1|-
CASSVFDSEETQYF
TGCGCCAGCAGCGTCTTCGACAGCGAAGAGACCCAGTACTTC
>-|TRBJ1-3|TRBV5-1|-
CASSKGAQASGNTIYF
TGCGCCAGCTCCAAAGGGGCACAGGCCTCTGGAAACACCATATATTTT
>TRBD2|TRBJ2-7|TRBV4-2|once
CASSHHPNALAGREQYF
TGTGCCAGCAGCCATCATCCGAACGCGCTAGCGGGAAGGGAGCAGTACTTC
>TRBD1|TRBJ2-1|TRBV29-1|-
CSATHLGAGGNEQFF
TGCAGCGCCACTCACCTCGGGGCAGGGGGCAATGAGCAGTTCTTC
>-|TRBJ2-7|TRBV5-4|few
CASSLKAGLHEQYF
TGTGCCAGCAGCTTGAAGGCGGGTCTCCACGAGCAGTACTTC
>TRBD2|TRBJ2-2|TRBV7-9|-
CATDHLTSGRARTSGELFF
TGTGCCACCGACCACCTTACTAGCGGGAGGGCCCGTACGTCCGGGGAGCTGTTTTTT
>-|TRBJ1-5|TRBV19|-
CASKAGTDNQPQHF
TGTGCCAGTAAGGCGGGGACGGACAATCAGCCCCAGCATTTT
>TRBD2|TRBJ2-3|TRBV6-5|-
CASSYSDGGDTQYF
TGTGCCAGCAGTTACTCGGACGGGGGGGATACGCAGTATTTT
>TRBD1|TRBJ2-2|TRBV28|-
CASSSPGTGGSGELFF
TGTGCCAGCAGTTCCCCCGGGACAGGGGGTTCCGGGGAGCTGTTTTTT
>-|TRBJ2-1|TRBV3-1/TRBV3-2|once
CASSPRVNEQFF
TGTGCCAGCAGCCCGCGTGTGAATGAGCAGTTCTTC
>TRBD1|TRBJ2-5|TRBV7-9|few
CASSTRRLEGAQETQYF
TGTGCCAGCAGCACCCGCCGTCTAGAGGGGGCCCAAGAGACCCAGTACTTC
>-|TRBJ1-1|TRBV19|once
CASSIRQGGTEAFF
TGTGCCAGTAGTATAAGGCAGGGTGGCACTGAAGCTTTCTTT